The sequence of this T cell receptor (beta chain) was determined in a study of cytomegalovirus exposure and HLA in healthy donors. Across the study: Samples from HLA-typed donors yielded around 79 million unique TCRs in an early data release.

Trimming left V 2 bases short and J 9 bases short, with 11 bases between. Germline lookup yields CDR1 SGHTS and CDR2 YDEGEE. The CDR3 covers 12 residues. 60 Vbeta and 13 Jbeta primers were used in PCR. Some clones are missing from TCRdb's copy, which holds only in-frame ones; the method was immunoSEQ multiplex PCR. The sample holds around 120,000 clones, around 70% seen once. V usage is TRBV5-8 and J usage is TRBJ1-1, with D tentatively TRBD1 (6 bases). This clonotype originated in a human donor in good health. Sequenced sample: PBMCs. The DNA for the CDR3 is TGTGCCAGCAGCTTCACGGGGGGCAAAGCTTTCTTT. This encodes CASSFTGGKAFF.